The 8 T cell receptor beta chains in this list originate from one sample, sequenced in a study of post-analysis software for immune sequencing data. Unique molecular identifiers were present in the TCR beta cDNA libraries. TCRdb re-called the PCR reads with MiXCR, one entry per CDR3 protein. Here the sample spans under 650,000 distinct CDR3 sequences, about 44% being singletons. Whole-study findings and limits: Five or six TRBV segments, TRBV5-6, TRBV5-1 and TRBV20-1 among them, were found more frequent in patients than controls.

These receptors' targets are unknown. The sequenced sample consisted of blood. The origin of the receptors is a girl aged 10 to 17 with multiple sclerosis.

This clonotype has just a few counts. The chain joins TRBV12-3 or TRBV12-4 to TRBJ1-5; D perhaps matches TRBD1 (5 bases). The CDR3 loop spans 14 amino acids. V lost 5 bases to trimming and J lost 3 bases, with 11 bases between them. CDR3 sequence: CASSTSGDNQPQHF. CDR3 DNA sequence: TGTGCCAGCAGTACCTCGGGGGACAATCAGCCCCAGCATTTT.

Comments on this clonotype: At one boundary the junction diverges from the germline segment, which might be a read error. The rearrangement uses TRBV12-3 or TRBV12-4 and TRBJ2-3; 12 bases align to TRBD1. The CDR3 spans 16 residues. The CDR3 nucleotides read TGTGCCAGCAGTCCCTGGGACAGGGGGCGGTCAGATATGCAGTATTTT. Translation gives CASSPWDRGRSDMQYF.

The chain carries TRBV10-1 and TRBJ1-1; possibly TRBD1 for D (6 bases). This CDR3 contains 13 residues. CDR1 is WNHNN, CDR2 SYGVQD, per germline (reference sequence). In nucleotides, the CDR3 is TGCGCGAGACAGGCTTCGCTGAACACTGAAGCTTTCTTT. This codes for CARQASLNTEAFF.

The gene calls are TRBV6-1 and TRBJ2-3, with 8 positions matching TRBD1. V was pared by 5 bases and J by 0 bases, with 16 bases of the junction left unmatched. The CDR3 spans 19 residues. Germline CDR1 reads MNHNS; CDR2 reads SASEGT. Written as DNA, the CDR3 is TGTGCCAGCAGTACCGGCGGGACAGGTTCCTTCTCTAGCACAGATACGCAGTATTTT. Translating it yields CASSTGGTGSFSSTDTQYF.

The rearrangement uses TRBV7-9 and TRBJ1-2; D is ambiguous. This CDR3 is 15 amino acids long. Trimming shortened V by 0 bases and J by 3 bases, and 11 bases separated the two germline ends. Per the germline V gene, CDR1 is SEHNR and CDR2 is FQNEAQ (reference sequence). CDR3 nucleotides: TGTGCCAGCAGCTTAGCGCGGATGAAAGACTATGGCTACACCTTC. Protein: CASSLARMKDYGYTF.

The gene calls are TRBV10-1 and TRBJ2-3, with TRBD2 matching 7 bases. From germline, CDR1 is WNHNN and CDR2 SYGVQD (reference sequence). V dropped 6 bases and J dropped 0; count of bases not matched to a gene: 6. The CDR3 sequence is 15 residues long. The CDR3 reads CASRSGLLSTDTQYF. Written as DNA, the CDR3 is TGCGCCAGCAGATCGGGACTACTGAGCACAGATACGCAGTATTTT.

The J gene is TRBJ1-2, the V gene TRBV7-2, with D unresolved. The V and J ends lost 2 bases and 9 bases respectively, with 13 bases between them. This CDR3 contains 13 residues. Germline assignment: CDR1 SGHTA and CDR2 FQGNSA. The CDR3 DNA reads as TGTGCCAGCAGCTTACCAGTCCCCGTGAGCTACACCTTC. Protein: CASSLPVPVSYTF.

V is TRBV29-1 and J is TRBJ1-2; the D gene is possibly TRBD1 (6 bases). This CDR3 region has 13 residues. Germline V gene data show CDR1 as SQVTM and CDR2 as ANQGSEA. Trimming took 8 bases from V and 3 from J, leaving 16 bases between them. This CDR3 is CSFEGGDDYGYTF. Here the CDR3 DNA reads TGCAGCTTCGAGGGGGGCGACGACTATGGCTACACCTTC.